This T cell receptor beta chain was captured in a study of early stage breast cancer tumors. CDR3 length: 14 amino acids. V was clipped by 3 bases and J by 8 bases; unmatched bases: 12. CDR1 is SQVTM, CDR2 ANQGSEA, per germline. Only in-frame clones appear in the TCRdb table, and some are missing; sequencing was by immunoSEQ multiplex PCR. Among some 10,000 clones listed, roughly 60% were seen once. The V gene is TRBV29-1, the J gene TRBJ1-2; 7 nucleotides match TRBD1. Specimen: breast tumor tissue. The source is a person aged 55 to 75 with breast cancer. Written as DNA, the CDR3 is TGCAGCGTTGAGGAGACAGGGAGTCTAAGGGGCTACACCTTC. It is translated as CSVEETGSLRGYTF.